This T cell receptor beta chain is from a study of a mutant IDH1 vaccine in newly diagnosed glioma. The method was immunoSEQ multiplex PCR; TCRdb's version includes in-frame clones alone and lacks a portion of them. The data show 110,000 or so clones, 90% seen once. With 3 bases removed from V and 5 bases from J, the gap between germline ends came to 10 bases. Germline V CDR1 and CDR2: SEHNR, FQNEAQ (reference sequence). This CDR3 comprises 14 residues. For this clone: Its antigen remains unidentified.

Regarding time point: week 11, during vaccination. Doses of 300 ug of mutant IDH1 20-mer peptide were given with topical imiquimod. The study's findings and limits: Pseudoprogression seemed unrelated to changes in top peripheral T cell clonotypes.

The chain joins TRBV7-9 to TRBJ2-2, with D perhaps being TRBD1 or TRBD2 (5 bases each). The sequencing here drew on PBMCs, taken from a glioma patient whose treatment included an IDH1 peptide vaccine. The TCR comes from a woman in her fifties or sixties with glioma. CDR3: CASSFMRGTGELFF. CDR3 nucleotides: TGTGCCAGCAGCTTCATGAGGGGAACCGGGGAGCTGTTTTTT.